This T cell receptor (beta chain) emerged from a study of blood T cell repertoires in COVID-19. Study-wide context: COVID-19 samples collected from the United States, Italy and Spain covered acute and convalescent phases. Nucleic acid was either cDNA or gDNA, and it came from T cells, B-cell-depleted T cells, or PBMCs.

CDR3 length: 15 residues. J lost 4 bases, V lost 5 bases, and 8 bases had no gene match. CDR1 is SGHTA, CDR2 FQGNSA, per germline. Original processing notes: How many nucleated cells were present was estimated from reference gene primer amplification. TCRdb's table, derived via immunoSEQ multiplex PCR, lists solely in-frame clones and lacks some. Clone size and V and J calls were adopted from that table, with D and trimming inferred from the DNA. The sample includes tens of thousands of clones, more than 75% of them seen just once. Sequences were obtained from peripheral blood. This rearrangement joins TRBV7-2 to TRBJ2-1, with TRBD1 identical over 7 bases. This TCR came from a human donor in a cohort sampled during active COVID-19. CDR3 sequence reads: CASSIRTGPYNEQFF. The CDR3 bases are TGTGCCAGCAGCATAAGGACAGGCCCTTACAATGAGCAGTTCTTC.